This T cell receptor (beta chain) appears in the sequencing data of a study of T cells in Graves' hyperthyroidism and ophthalmopathy (dated by TCRdb to the late 2010s). Study-wide context: Peripheral blood was sampled at the time of initial diagnosis, prior to any treatment. To identify distinguishing TCR V-J signatures, a discovery cohort of roughly 100 patients was used, comprising 40 to 45 with Graves' ophthalmopathy and approximately 57 with stable Graves' hyperthyroidism. Prospective prediction of ophthalmopathy was tested in an independent validation cohort of fewer than 20 hyperthyroidism patients and some 17 patients who later progressed to ophthalmopathy. The 75 to 100 discovery patients were divided at random into training and test sets in a 7:3 ratio. In addition, the study compared T-cell repertoires in thyroid tissue and in blood from about 6 Graves' hyperthyroidism patients. Once sampling was done, hyperthyroidism patients were given methimazole at a starting dose of 30 mg daily, whereas ophthalmopathy patients were given high-dose intravenous methylprednisolone. The paper reports TCR Vbeta CDR3 sequencing of over 130 peripheral blood samples: 43 ophthalmopathy, approximately 74 hyperthyroidism and 17 progressor patients. Study-level results and caveats: Most expanded thyroid clonotypes (frequency above 0.001) were also detected in blood, a finding suggesting that blood repertoires may reflect thyroid immune responses. Ophthalmopathy was separated from stable hyperthyroidism by a 13 V-J signature model, with over 85% sensitivity and about 81% specificity obtained in cross-validation and 80%/75% obtained in testing. Sample size was not statistically predetermined, and investigators were not blinded to group allocation. During validation, the model predicted progression to ophthalmopathy a median of about 5.9 months ahead of onset, with more than 60% sensitivity and about 72% specificity.

Stable Graves' hyperthyroidism was defined as no progression to ophthalmopathy during 18 months of follow-up. Hyperthyroidism patients were newly diagnosed, had a disease duration of under 2 months, and were aged 18 to 65 years. Patients with uncontrolled infections, other autoimmune diseases, pregnancy or lactation were excluded. Clinical symptoms, serum thyroxine and TRAb, thyroid ultrasound, and orbital computed tomography formed the basis for the diagnoses. PBMCs were separated from 10 ml of fresh peripheral blood using Ficoll-Paque density gradient centrifugation. Total RNA was extracted using Trizol reagent, and RNA quality was assessed on an Agilent 2100 Bioanalyzer. The TCR beta CDR3 regions were amplified from the RNA transcripts. A first-round RT-PCR of the TCR CDR3 used the HTBI primer set with the Qiagen OneStep RT-PCR kit. Libraries were constructed in a second round of multiplex PCR, after which size selection and purification were performed. The libraries were sequenced on an Illumina HiSeq2000 using paired-end 100 bp reads. On the authors' methods: SOAPnuke was used to process the raw data, with reads discarded if the reads contained adapters or uncalled bases, had a mean Phred below 15, or lacked an exact constant-primer or identifier match. COPE v1.2.5 was used to merge the high-quality paired reads, and each unique nucleotide sequence was defined as a clonotype. MiTCR v1.1 was used to align clonotypes to the IMGT TRBV, TRBD and TRBJ reference segments. The analysis was restricted to V-J combinations with a frequency above 0.0001, which together covered 99.2% of the repertoires. A TCS score was defined as the ratio of F50 (clonal expansion) to E x V (chaos), with BLOSUM62-based TCRdist applied between CDR3 peptides within each V-J. Welch's t-statistics and random forest reduced 500 to 550 V-J features to 13, which were used in a naive Bayes classifier (R e1071). TCRdb handled the public reads itself, with Q25 trimming in fastp and clone calling in MiXCR, and kept productive beta chains. CDR3 protein sequences are deduplicated, and each keeps its most common genes and DNA. The V and J calls reflect TCRdb's pipeline rather than the authors' work. A total of approximately 410,000 distinct CDR3 sequences appear in this sample, around 15% of them only once. The top ten clonotypes cover around 5.3% of the sample.

In its sample, this clonotype was seen many times. Its antigen is unknown. One base away there is no much larger clone; base qualities are not given. The sequence was obtained from a woman younger than 35 with Graves' hyperthyroidism. The sequencing sample was made of blood.

For the CDR3, the sequence is CASSVSGKYQETQYF. The sequence in DNA is TGTGCCAGCAGCGTAAGCGGGAAGTACCAAGAGACCCAGTACTTC. The chain couples TRBV9 to TRBJ2-5; 7 bases in between match TRBD2. Sequences SGDLS (CDR1) and YYNGEE (CDR2) are obtained from the germline V gene. Including cysteine and phenylalanine, the CDR3 has 15 amino acids. Here the CDR3 DNA is all that survives: 45 bases in frame from base 1. V ends up 1 base short and J 0 bases short, with an unmatched junction base count of 3.